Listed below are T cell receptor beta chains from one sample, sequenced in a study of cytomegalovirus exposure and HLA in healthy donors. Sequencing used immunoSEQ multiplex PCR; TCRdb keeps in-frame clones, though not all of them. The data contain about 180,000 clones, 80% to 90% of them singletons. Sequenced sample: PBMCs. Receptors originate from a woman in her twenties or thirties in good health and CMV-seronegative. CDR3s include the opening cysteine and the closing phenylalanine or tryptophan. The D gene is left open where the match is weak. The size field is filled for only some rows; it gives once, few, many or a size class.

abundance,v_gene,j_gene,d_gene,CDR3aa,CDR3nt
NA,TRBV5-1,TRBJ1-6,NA,CASSPGQFSSYNSPLHF,TGCGCCAGCAGCCCCGGACAGTTTAGCTCCTATAATTCACCCCTCCACTTT
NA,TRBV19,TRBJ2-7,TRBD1,CASSLGQGEVYEQYF,TGTGCCAGTAGTCTAGGACAGGGGGAAGTCTACGAGCAGTACTTC
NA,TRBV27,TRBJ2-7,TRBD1,CASSVTGTDPYEQYF,TGTGCCAGCAGTGTGACCGGGACAGATCCTTACGAGCAGTACTTC
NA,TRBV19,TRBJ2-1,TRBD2,CASVGLAGTYNEQFF,TGTGCCAGCGTCGGACTAGCGGGGACCTACAATGAGCAGTTCTTC
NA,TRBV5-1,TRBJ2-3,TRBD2,CASSRLSGGADTQYF,TGCGCCAGCAGCCGCCTTAGCGGGGGGGCAGATACGCAGTATTTT
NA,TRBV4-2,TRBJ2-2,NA,CASSPQADRVGELFF,TGTGCCAGCAGCCCTCAGGCTGATCGAGTCGGGGAGCTGTTTTTT
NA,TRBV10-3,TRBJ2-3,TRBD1,CAISEGGQGALDTQYF,TGTGCCATCAGTGAGGGAGGACAGGGGGCTTTGGATACGCAGTATTTT
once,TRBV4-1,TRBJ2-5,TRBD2,CASSLRTSGDTYQETQYF,TGCGCCAGCAGCTTACGGACTAGCGGGGATACGTACCAAGAGACCCAGTACTTC
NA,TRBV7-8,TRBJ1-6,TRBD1,CASSPWAGQADSPLHF,TGTGCCAGCAGCCCTTGGGCGGGACAGGCGGATTCACCCCTCCACTTT
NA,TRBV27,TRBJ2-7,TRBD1,CASKRQGAYEQYF,TGTGCCAGCAAACGACAGGGTGCCTACGAGCAGTACTTC
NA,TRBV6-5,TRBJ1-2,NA,CASSYFGGSGYTF,TGTGCCAGCAGTTACTTCGGGGGGTCGGGCTACACCTTC
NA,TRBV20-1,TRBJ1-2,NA,CSARGLDGYTF,TGCAGTGCTAGAGGACTCGATGGCTACACCTTC
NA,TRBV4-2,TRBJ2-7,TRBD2,CASSQGGTTTYEQYF,TGTGCCAGCAGCCAGGGGGGGACTACCACCTACGAGCAGTACTTC
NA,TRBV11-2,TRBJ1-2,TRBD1,CASSLDAGGFYGYTF,TGTGCCAGCAGCTTAGATGCAGGGGGCTTCTATGGCTACACCTTC
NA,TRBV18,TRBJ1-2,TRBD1,CASSPTGTDDYGYTF,TGTGCCAGCTCACCTACCGGGACAGATGACTATGGCTACACCTTC
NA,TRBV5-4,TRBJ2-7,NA,CASSPPGLGEQYF,TGTGCCAGCAGCCCGCCAGGGTTAGGCGAGCAGTACTTC